Listed below are T cell receptor beta chains from one sample, sequenced in a study of blood T cell repertoires in COVID-19. Libraries were prepared by immunoSEQ multiplex PCR; TCRdb keeps only in-frame clonotypes and omits some of them. In the table there are under 300,000 clones, about four fifths of which are singletons. Input material: peripheral blood. These receptors all come from a woman in her sixties with active or convalescent COVID-19. Each CDR3 is given with its conserved first and last residue. The D gene is left open where the match is weak.

d_gene	v_gene	CDR3aa
-	TRBV4-3	CASSQDKGVAGYTF
-	TRBV7-2	CASSWRGGETDTQYF
TRBD2	TRBV5-4	CASSSYGQRGGPETQYF
TRBD2	TRBV7-2	CASRVSGGSSYEQYF
TRBD1	TRBV2	CASSEAGSSGGKLFF
TRBD1	TRBV27	CASSFQGAISEQYF
TRBD1	TRBV13	CASSLGTGGNSNQPQHF
TRBD1	TRBV6-5	CASSRLGQASGYTF
-	TRBV7-8	CASSYDRNNQPQHF
-	TRBV9	CASSAYLTDTQYF
TRBD1	TRBV4-1	CASSQVPGQGALSYGYTF
-	TRBV9	CASSVSGSTDTQYF
-	TRBV6-5	CASRKDRNTGELFF
-	TRBV28	CASNAGGRLNYGYTF
-	TRBV3-1/TRBV3-2	CASKAPANDTQYF
TRBD2	TRBV3-1/TRBV3-2	CASSQTAAGGETQYF
TRBD1	TRBV25-1	CASSEYGQGREKLFF
-	TRBV10-1	CASSESSAPTQEAQYF
TRBD1	TRBV11-2	CASSPDGTGSTGELFF
-	TRBV27	CASSNRQYYGYTF
-	TRBV28	CASTSSPDYTGELFF
-	TRBV5-6	CASSLGASQETQYF
-	TRBV3-1/TRBV3-2	CASSQGFLGSYNEQFF
TRBD2	TRBV2	CASSWGGGDIQYF
-	TRBV12-3/TRBV12-4	CASSSSVNTEAFF
TRBD2	TRBV7-3	CASSLTGGIPYNEQFF
TRBD1	TRBV9	CASRRGGMGTDTQYF